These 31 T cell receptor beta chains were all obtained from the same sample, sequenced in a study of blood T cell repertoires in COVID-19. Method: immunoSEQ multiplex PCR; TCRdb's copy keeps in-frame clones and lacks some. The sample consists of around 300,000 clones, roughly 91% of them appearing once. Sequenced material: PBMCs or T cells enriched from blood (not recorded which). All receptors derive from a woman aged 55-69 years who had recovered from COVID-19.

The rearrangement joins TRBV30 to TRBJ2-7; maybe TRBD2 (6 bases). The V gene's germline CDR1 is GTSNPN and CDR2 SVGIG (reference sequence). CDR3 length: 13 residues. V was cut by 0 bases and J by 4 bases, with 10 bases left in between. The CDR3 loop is CAWSVLGTYEQYF. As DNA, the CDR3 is TGTGCCTGGAGTGTTTTGGGGACTTACGAGCAGTACTTC.

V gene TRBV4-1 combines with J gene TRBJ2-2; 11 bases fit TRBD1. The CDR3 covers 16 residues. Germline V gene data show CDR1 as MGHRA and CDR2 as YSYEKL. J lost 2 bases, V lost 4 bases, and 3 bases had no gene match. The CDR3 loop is CASSPRTGGNTGELFF. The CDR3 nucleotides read TGCGCCAGCAGCCCCCGGACAGGGGGCAACACCGGGGAGCTGTTTTTT.

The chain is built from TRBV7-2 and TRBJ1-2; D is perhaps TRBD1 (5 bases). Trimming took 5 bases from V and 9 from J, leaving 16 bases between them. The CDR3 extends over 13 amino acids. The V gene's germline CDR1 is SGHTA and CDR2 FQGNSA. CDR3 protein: CASSRTFEDSYTF. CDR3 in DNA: TGTGCCAGCAGCAGAACCTTTGAGGACAGCTACACCTTC.

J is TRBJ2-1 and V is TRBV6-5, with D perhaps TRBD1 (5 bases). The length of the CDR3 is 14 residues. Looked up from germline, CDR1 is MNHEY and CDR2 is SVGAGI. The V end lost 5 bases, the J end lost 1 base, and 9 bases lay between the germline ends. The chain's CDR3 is CASSRQRSYNEQFF. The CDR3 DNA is TGTGCCAGCAGTCGACAGAGGTCCTACAATGAGCAGTTCTTC.

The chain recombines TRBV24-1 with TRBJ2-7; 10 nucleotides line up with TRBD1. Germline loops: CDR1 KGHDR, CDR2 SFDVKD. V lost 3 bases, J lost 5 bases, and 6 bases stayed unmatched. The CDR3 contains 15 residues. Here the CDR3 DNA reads TGTGCCACCAGTGATATAGGGACAGGGGCGGACGAGCAGTACTTC. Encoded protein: CATSDIGTGADEQYF.

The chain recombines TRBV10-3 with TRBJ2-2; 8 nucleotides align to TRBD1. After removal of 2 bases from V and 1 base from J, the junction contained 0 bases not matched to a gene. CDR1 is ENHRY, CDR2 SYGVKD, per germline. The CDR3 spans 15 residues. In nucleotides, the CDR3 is TGTGCCATCAGTGAGGGGACAGGGAACACCGGGGAGCTGTTTTTT. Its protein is CAISEGTGNTGELFF.

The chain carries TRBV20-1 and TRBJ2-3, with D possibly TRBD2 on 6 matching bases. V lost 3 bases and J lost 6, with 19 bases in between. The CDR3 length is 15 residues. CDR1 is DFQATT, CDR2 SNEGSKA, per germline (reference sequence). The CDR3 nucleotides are TGCAGTGCTAGTGGCTTTTTGGGGACTGAGGATACGCAGTATTTT. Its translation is CSASGFLGTEDTQYF.

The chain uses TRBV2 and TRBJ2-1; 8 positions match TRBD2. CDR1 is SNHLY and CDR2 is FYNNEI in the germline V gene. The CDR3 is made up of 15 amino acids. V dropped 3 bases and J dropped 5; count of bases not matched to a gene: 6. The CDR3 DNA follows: TGTGCCAGCAGTGACGACGGGAGGGGAGACAATGAGCAGTTCTTC. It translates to CASSDDGRGDNEQFF.

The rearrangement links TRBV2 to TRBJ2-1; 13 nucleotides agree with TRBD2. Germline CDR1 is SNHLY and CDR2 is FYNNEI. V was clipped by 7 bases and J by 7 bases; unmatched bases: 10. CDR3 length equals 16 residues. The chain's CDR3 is CASTLWGTSGTNEQFF. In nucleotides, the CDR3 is TGTGCCAGCACCCTCTGGGGGACTAGCGGGACAAATGAGCAGTTCTTC.

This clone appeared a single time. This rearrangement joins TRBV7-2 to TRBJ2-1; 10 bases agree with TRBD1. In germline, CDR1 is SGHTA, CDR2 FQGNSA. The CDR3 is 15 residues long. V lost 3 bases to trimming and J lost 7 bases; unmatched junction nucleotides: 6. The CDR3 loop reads CASSFSTGGLNEQFF. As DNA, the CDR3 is TGTGCCAGCAGCTTCTCGACAGGGGGCCTAAATGAGCAGTTCTTC.

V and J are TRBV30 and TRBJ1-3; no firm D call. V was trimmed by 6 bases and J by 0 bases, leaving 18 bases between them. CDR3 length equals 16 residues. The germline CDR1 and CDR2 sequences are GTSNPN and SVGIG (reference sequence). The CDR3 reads CACGRIDWSSGNTIYF. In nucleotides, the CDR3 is TGTGCCTGCGGCAGAATCGACTGGAGCTCTGGAAACACCATATATTTT.

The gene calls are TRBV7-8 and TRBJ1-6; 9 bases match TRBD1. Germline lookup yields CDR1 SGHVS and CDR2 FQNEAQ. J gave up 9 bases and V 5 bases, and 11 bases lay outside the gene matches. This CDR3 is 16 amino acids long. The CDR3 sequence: CASSPTVGTGSSPLHF. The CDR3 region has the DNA TGTGCCAGCAGCCCTACGGTGGGGACAGGGAGTTCACCCCTCCACTTT.

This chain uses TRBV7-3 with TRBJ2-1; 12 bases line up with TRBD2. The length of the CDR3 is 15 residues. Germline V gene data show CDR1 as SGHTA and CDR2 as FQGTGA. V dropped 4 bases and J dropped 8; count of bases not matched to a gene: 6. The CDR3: CASSWTSGIAHEQFF. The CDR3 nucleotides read TGTGCCAGCAGCTGGACTAGCGGGATAGCCCATGAGCAGTTCTTC.

The CDR3 bases are TGCGCCAGCAGCCAACCCCCAGGGAACTATGGCTACACCTTC. This gives the protein CASSQPPGNYGYTF. The rearrangement joins TRBV4-1 to TRBJ1-2; tentative D call: TRBD1 (5 bases). V was clipped by 2 bases and J by 2 bases, with 9 bases between them. This CDR3 spans 14 amino acids. Germline CDR1 MGHRA, CDR2 YSYEKL.

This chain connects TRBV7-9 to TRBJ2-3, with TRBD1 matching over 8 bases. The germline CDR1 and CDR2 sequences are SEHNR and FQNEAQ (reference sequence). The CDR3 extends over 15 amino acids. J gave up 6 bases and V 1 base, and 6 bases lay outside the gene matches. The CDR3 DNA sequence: TGTGCCAGCAGCTTAGAGAGACAGGGGCTGGATACGCAGTATTTT. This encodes CASSLERQGLDTQYF.

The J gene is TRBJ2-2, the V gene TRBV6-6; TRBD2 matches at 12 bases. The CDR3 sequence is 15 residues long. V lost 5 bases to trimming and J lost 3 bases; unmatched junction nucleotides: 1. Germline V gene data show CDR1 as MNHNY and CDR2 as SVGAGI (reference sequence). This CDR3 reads CASSRTSGDTGELFF. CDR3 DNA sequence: TGTGCCAGCAGTAGGACTAGCGGGGACACCGGGGAGCTGTTTTTT.

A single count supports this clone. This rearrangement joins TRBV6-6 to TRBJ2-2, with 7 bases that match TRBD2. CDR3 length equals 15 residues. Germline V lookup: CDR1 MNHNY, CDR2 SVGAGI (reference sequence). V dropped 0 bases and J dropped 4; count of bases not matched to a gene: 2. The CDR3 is CASSYSSGSTGELFF. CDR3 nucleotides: TGTGCCAGCAGTTACTCTAGCGGGTCCACCGGGGAGCTGTTTTTT.

The CDR3 protein is CSGRTGGKEKLFF. The DNA of the CDR3 is TGCAGCGGTCGGACAGGGGGGAAGGAAAAACTGTTTTTT. This rearrangement joins TRBV29-1 to TRBJ1-4; 10 positions match TRBD1. This CDR3 comprises 13 residues. Germline V gene data show CDR1 as SQVTM and CDR2 as ANQGSEA. V gave up 7 bases and J gave up 8 bases; unmatched junction bases: 7. Using reference TRBV29-1 and TRBJ1-4 for the parts outside the CDR3, the full variable domain is SAVISQKPSRDICQRGTSLTIQCQVDSQVTMMFWYRQQPGQSLTLIATANQGSEATYESGFVIDKFPISRPNLTFSTLTVSNMSPEDSSIYLCSGRTGGKEKLFFGSGTQLSVL.

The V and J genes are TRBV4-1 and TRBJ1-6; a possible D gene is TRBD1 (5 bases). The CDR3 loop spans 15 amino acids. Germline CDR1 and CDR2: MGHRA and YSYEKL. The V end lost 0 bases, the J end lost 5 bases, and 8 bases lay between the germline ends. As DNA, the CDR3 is TGCGCCAGCAGCCAAGAGTGGACACATAATTCACCCCTCCACTTT. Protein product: CASSQEWTHNSPLHF.

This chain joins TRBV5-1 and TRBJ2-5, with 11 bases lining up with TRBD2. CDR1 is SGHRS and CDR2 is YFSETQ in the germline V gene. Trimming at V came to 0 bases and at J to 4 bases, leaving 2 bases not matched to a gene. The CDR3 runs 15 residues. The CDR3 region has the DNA TGCGCCAGCAGCTTGGATAGCGGGGGGGTAGAGACCCAGTACTTC. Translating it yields CASSLDSGGVETQYF.

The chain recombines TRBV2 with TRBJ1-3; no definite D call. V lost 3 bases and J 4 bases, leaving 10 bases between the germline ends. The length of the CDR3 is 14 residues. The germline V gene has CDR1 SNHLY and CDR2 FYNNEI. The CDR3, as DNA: TGTGCCAGCAGTGATATTTCCGAGGGAAACACCATATATTTT. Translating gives CASSDISEGNTIYF. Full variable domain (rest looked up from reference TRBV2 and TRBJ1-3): EPEVTQTPSHQVTQMGQEVILRCVPISNHLYFYWYRQILGQKVEFLVSFYNNEISEKSEIFDDQFSVERPDGSNFTLKIRSTKLEDSAMYFCASSDISEGNTIYFGEGSWLTVV.

CDR3 coding DNA: TGTGCCAGCAGCTTAGAAGGGCAGGAGGATGAAAAACTGTTTTTT. Its translation: CASSLEGQEDEKLFF. The V gene is TRBV7-6, the J gene TRBJ1-4, with no clear D. With 1 base removed from V and 6 bases from J, the gap between germline ends came to 12 bases. The CDR3 consists of 15 residues. Looked up from germline, CDR1 is SGHVS and CDR2 is FNYEAQ.

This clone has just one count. CDR3 DNA sequence: TGTGCCAGCACTACGGGTGAGGGTGCCACCATATATTTT. It specifies CASTTGEGATIYF. The rearrangement uses TRBV2 and TRBJ1-3; D unclear. V was pared by 7 bases and J by 9 bases, with 16 bases between. The CDR3 length is 13 residues. Germline CDR1 SNHLY, CDR2 FYNNEI.

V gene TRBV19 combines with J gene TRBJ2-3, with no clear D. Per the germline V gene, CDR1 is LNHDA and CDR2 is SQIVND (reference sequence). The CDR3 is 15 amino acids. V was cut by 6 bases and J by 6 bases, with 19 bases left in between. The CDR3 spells CASRPLASMADTQYF. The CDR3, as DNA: TGTGCCAGTAGGCCATTAGCATCTATGGCGGATACGCAGTATTTT.

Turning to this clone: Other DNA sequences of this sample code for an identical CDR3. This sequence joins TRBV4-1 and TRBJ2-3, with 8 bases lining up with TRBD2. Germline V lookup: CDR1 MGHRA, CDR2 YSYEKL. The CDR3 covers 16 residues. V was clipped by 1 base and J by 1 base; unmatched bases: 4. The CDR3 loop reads CASSQVQLAGTDTQYF. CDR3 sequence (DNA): TGCGCCAGCAGCCAAGTACAACTAGCGGGCACAGATACGCAGTATTTT.

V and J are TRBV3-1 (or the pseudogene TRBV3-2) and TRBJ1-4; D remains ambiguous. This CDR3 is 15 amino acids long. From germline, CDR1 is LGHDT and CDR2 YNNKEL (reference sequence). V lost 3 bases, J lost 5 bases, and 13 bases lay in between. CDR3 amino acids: CASSQREPQNEKLFF. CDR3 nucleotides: TGTGCCAGCAGCCAGAGGGAGCCTCAAAATGAAAAACTGTTTTTT.

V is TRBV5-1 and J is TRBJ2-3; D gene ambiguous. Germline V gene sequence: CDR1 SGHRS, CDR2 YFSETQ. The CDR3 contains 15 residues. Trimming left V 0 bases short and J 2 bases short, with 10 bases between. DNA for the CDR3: TGCGCCAGCAGCTTGGTTCTAGGTCCCACAGATACGCAGTATTTT. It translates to CASSLVLGPTDTQYF.

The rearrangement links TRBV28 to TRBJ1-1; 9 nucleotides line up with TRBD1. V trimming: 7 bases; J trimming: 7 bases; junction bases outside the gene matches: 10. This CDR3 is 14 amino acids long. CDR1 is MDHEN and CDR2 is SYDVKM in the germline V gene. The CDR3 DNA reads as TGTGCCAGCATTTACAGGGGGCCGAGATTTGAAGCTTTCTTT. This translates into CASIYRGPRFEAFF.

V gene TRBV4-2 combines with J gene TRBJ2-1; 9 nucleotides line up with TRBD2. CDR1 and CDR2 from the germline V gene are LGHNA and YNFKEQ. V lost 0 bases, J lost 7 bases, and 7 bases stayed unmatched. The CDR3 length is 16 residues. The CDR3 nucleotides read TGTGCCAGCAGCCAAGATCGAAGCGGGAGGATGAATGAGCAGTTCTTC. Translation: CASSQDRSGRMNEQFF.

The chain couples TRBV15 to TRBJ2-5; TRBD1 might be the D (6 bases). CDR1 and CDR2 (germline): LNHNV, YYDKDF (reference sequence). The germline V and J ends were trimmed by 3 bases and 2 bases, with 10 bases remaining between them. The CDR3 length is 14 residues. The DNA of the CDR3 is TGTGCCACCAGCAGCCAGGACAGACAAGAGACCCAGTACTTC. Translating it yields CATSSQDRQETQYF.

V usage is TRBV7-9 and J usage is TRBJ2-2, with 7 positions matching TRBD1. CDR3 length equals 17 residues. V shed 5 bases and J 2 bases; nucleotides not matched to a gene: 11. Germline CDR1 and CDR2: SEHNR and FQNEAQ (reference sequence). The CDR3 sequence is CASSPALEGANTGELFF. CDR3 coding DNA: TGTGCCAGCAGCCCTGCTCTCGAGGGGGCCAACACCGGGGAGCTGTTTTTT.